This note documents a single TCR beta chain sequence. Its antigen is not yet known. Base quality data are lacking; no much larger clone is found one base away. The sample comes from a study of blood T cell repertoires in COVID-19 (TCRdb year 2020). About the study as a whole: The collaborator samples originated in the United States, Italy and Spain and spanned the acute and convalescent phases of COVID-19. Where available, HLA class I and class II types were taken from metadata supplied by the sample provider and were not determined by assay-based typing. The samples were drawn from two sources: the first 160 participants of the ongoing ImmuneRACE study, and 1,254 subjects contributed by 6 global collaborators. A de-identified subject ID, COVID-19 status, age in years and sex were almost always included in the sample metadata. The material from the prospective study consisted of cDNA or gDNA derived from T cells, B-cell-depleted T cells, or PBMCs. The repertoires were released in a freely available public database meant as a resource for research on the immune response to SARS-CoV-2. Deeply sampled blood TCRbeta repertoires from subjects exposed to, actively infected with, or recovered from COVID-19 were included in the dataset.

CDR1 and CDR2, per the germline V gene, are SGDLS and YYNGEE. The CDR3 has 15 amino acids, counting the end cysteine and phenylalanine. Only the CDR3 portion is preserved as DNA: 45 bases, with reading frame beginning at the first base. V and J are truncated by 5 bases and 7 bases respectively, leaving an intervening sequence of 21 bases. At one collaborating source in Seattle, patients were enrolled during active infection and were followed longitudinally through the course of disease. Collaborating institutions collected whole blood in K2EDTA tubes following their own protocols. For TCRbeta analysis, collaborators shipped samples as frozen whole blood, isolated PBMCs, or DNA extracted from either of those sample types. TCRbeta CDR3 regions were amplified from genomic DNA using the immunoSEQ Assay, a bias-controlled multiplex PCR. As for the authors' bioinformatics: Nucleated cell counts per sample were estimated from amplification of reference gene primers within the assay. To quantify the absolute abundance of each unique TCRbeta CDR3 rearrangement, sequence reads were collapsed and filtered. Productive Simpson clonality was computed per sample as the square root of Simpson's diversity index over productive rearrangements. As stored in TCRdb, this immuneACCESS dataset retains in-frame rearrangements with V and J assigned. A fraction of the clones does not appear; measured against another copy, unresolved V genes explain less than half of the discrepancy, and the remainder lacks a known reason. The DNA was the basis for D and trimming; V, J and clone size are from that table. The sample includes 210,000 or so clones, with approximately 90% observed a single time. Of the sample, under 3.5% falls within the top ten clones.

What the authors observed across the whole study: How much clinical and demographic metadata was included differed by source and by participant, and the metadata was provided uncurated.

The chain uses TRBV9 and TRBJ1-2, with a tentative D gene TRBD1 over 5 matching bases. Material for sequencing was peripheral blood. The sequence was collected from a young man with COVID-19, enrolled during active disease. The nucleotides read TGTGCCAGCAGGGAGGGGACGTACCGCCTTGGTGGCTACACCTTC. Its amino acids are CASREGTYRLGGYTF. Where the CDR3 stops, the reference TRBV9 and TRBJ1-2 genes take over; the full variable domain is DSGVTQTPKHLITATGQRVTLRCSPRSGDLSVYWYQQSLDQGLQFLIQYYNGEERAKGNILERFSAQQFPDLHSELNLSSLELGDSALYFCASREGTYRLGGYTFGSGTRLTVV.